This TCR beta chain was observed in a study of blood T cell repertoires in COVID-19 (dated by TCRdb to the early 2020s). Describing the broader study: Samples covering the acute and convalescent phases of COVID-19 were provided by collaborators in the United States, Italy and Spain. HLA class I and class II types, where available, came from metadata supplied by the sample provider rather than from assay-based typing. Deeply sampled blood TCRbeta repertoires from subjects exposed to, actively infected with, or recovered from COVID-19 were included in the dataset. Samples were obtained from the ongoing ImmuneRACE study (first 160 participants) and from over a thousand subjects provided by 6 global collaborators. The material from the prospective study consisted of cDNA or gDNA derived from T cells, B-cell-depleted T cells, or PBMCs. A de-identified subject ID, COVID-19 status, age in years and sex were almost always included in the sample metadata. The repertoires were released in a freely available public database meant as a resource for research on the immune response to SARS-CoV-2.

Unmatched junction bases come to 12, with V trimmed by 7 bases and J by 7 bases. The germline V gene (reference sequence) specifies SEHNR as CDR1 and FQNEAQ as CDR2. The CDR3 goes from the cysteine to the phenylalanine over 15 residues. The only DNA kept is the CDR3, 45 bases in frame from the first base. Remarks on this clone: What antigen it recognizes has not been identified. Base qualities are not provided; no much larger clone lies one nucleotide away.

Whole blood was collected in K2EDTA tubes by collaborating institutions according to the institutions' own protocols. For TCRbeta analysis, collaborators shipped samples as frozen whole blood, isolated PBMCs, or DNA extracted from either of those sample types. The study at large found these results: How much clinical and demographic metadata was included differed by source and by participant, and the metadata was provided uncurated.

TCRbeta CDR3 regions were amplified from genomic DNA using the immunoSEQ Assay, a bias-controlled multiplex PCR. Turning to the authors' computational methods: The number of nucleated cells in each sample was estimated from the amplification of reference gene primers within the assay. To quantify the absolute abundance of each unique TCRbeta CDR3 rearrangement, sequence reads were collapsed and filtered. For each sample, productive Simpson clonality was calculated as the square root of Simpson's diversity index over productive rearrangements. This immuneACCESS table, as held by TCRdb, lists in-frame sequences with V and J called but not all clones. Of the missing ones, under half trace to an unresolved V gene in checked studies; the others have no known cause. V, J and clone size were drawn from that table, and D and trimming were deduced from the DNA. This sample holds 45,000 or so clones; 86% were observed only once. 9.2% of the sample is in the top ten clones.

The sequence links TRBV7-9 to TRBJ2-1, and TRBD2 matches 8 of the central bases. The sample taken for sequencing was peripheral blood. The sequence came from a human donor in a cohort sampled during active COVID-19. CDR3 loop: CASILPGGQVNEQFF. The nucleotide sequence reads TGTGCCAGCATCCTACCGGGGGGGCAGGTAAATGAGCAGTTCTTC.